The next 27 T cell receptor beta chains were all read from a single sample in a study of T cell changes during pregnancy in multiple sclerosis. Here immunoSEQ multiplex PCR was the method, and the copy in TCRdb shows in-frame clones only, minus some. The table has some 50,000 clones, 85% to 95% seen once. The material sequenced was CD8+ T cells from peripheral blood mononuclear cells, taken in the first trimester of pregnancy. Receptors were obtained from a female donor with multiple sclerosis, enrolled in a pregnancy study.

This chain links TRBV9 with TRBJ2-3; 9 bases align to TRBD2. Per germline, CDR1 SGDLS and CDR2 YYNGEE. V dropped 3 bases and J dropped 1; count of bases not matched to a gene: 3. The CDR3 is 15 residues long. CDR3 loop: CASSGGRGGTDTQYF. The CDR3, as DNA: TGTGCCAGCAGCGGCGGGAGGGGTGGCACAGATACGCAGTATTTT.

DNA for the CDR3: TGTGCCAGCAGTTACTCTAAGACAGCTAACTATGGCTACACCTTC. Residues: CASSYSKTANYGYTF. This sequence joins TRBV6-6 and TRBJ1-2; D is possibly TRBD1 (5 bases). CDR3 length: 15 amino acids. Trimming shortened V by 0 bases and J by 0 bases, and 8 bases separated the two germline ends. The germline CDR1 and CDR2 sequences are MNHNY and SVGAGI (reference sequence).

This clone appeared once. This chain links TRBV18 with TRBJ1-3; maybe TRBD1 (6 bases). The length of the CDR3 is 16 residues. Per the germline V gene, CDR1 is KGHSH and CDR2 is LQKENI. V shed 3 bases and J shed 2 bases, with 14 bases lying between them. The CDR3 loop is CASSPPTGWAGNTIYF. The CDR3, as DNA: TGTGCCAGCTCACCCCCGACAGGTTGGGCTGGAAACACCATATATTTT.

This clone has only one observation. The rearrangement uses TRBV5-4 and TRBJ1-1; D is unresolved. This CDR3 spans 12 amino acids. Germline-derived CDR1 and CDR2 are SGHNT and YYREEE (reference sequence). Trimming took off 4 bases at V and 3 bases at J, with 7 bases between the two ends. This CDR3 is CASSLYYTEAFF. The CDR3 DNA follows: TGTGCCAGCAGCCTTTACTACACTGAAGCTTTCTTT.

V gene TRBV7-9 combines with J gene TRBJ2-7; 13 nucleotides line up with TRBD2. Per the germline V gene, CDR1 is SEHNR and CDR2 is FQNEAQ (reference sequence). V trimming: 4 bases; J trimming: 2 bases; junction bases outside the gene matches: 2. The CDR3 is made up of 15 amino acids. The CDR3 loop reads CASSWGLAGTYEQYF. CDR3 DNA: TGTGCCAGCAGCTGGGGACTAGCGGGAACCTACGAGCAGTACTTC.

The chain joins TRBV5-6 to TRBJ2-3; 8 bases match TRBD2. This CDR3 has 14 amino acids. The germline V gene encodes CDR1 SGHDT and CDR2 YYEEEE. V trimming: 4 bases; J trimming: 5 bases; junction bases outside the gene matches: 6. CDR3 region: CASSLGLAIDTQYF. CDR3 coding DNA: TGTGCCAGCAGCCTCGGACTAGCAATAGATACGCAGTATTTT.

This clone qualifies as medium-sized (0.01 to 0.1%). The chain has TRBV9 and TRBJ2-2; weak D call: TRBD1 (6 bases). CDR3 size: 14 residues. With 5 bases removed from V and 5 bases from J, the gap between germline ends came to 13 bases. From germline, CDR1 is SGDLS and CDR2 YYNGEE. The CDR3 loop is CASRGQPTTGELFF. The CDR3 region has the DNA TGTGCCAGCAGGGGACAACCGACGACCGGGGAGCTGTTTTTT.

The chain recombines TRBV2 with TRBJ2-5; 7 bases are a match to TRBD1. J was trimmed by 5 bases and V by 4 bases; bases with no gene match: 7. CDR1 and CDR2 (germline): SNHLY, FYNNEI. The CDR3 spans 14 residues. CDR3 sequence (DNA): TGTGCCAGCAGTGCCAAGGGGGCGAGGGAGACCCAGTACTTC. Amino acids: CASSAKGARETQYF. The variable domain in full, completed from reference TRBV2 and TRBJ2-5, reads EPEVTQTPSHQVTQMGQEVILRCVPISNHLYFYWYRQILGQKVEFLVSFYNNEISEKSEIFDDQFSVERPDGSNFTLKIRSTKLEDSAMYFCASSAKGARETQYFGPGTRLLVL.

V usage is TRBV6-6 and J usage is TRBJ2-7; 8 bases fit TRBD2. CDR1 is MNHNY and CDR2 is SVGAGI in the germline V gene (reference sequence). The CDR3 spans 16 residues. The V segment lost 0 bases and the J segment 0 bases; nucleotides outside the gene matches: 4. The DNA for the CDR3 is TGTGCCAGCAGTTACTCAGTACTAGCGGACTCCTACGAGCAGTACTTC. It codes for CASSYSVLADSYEQYF.

The chain recombines TRBV7-3 with TRBJ2-1; TRBD2 matches at 9 bases. Trimming removed 5 bases from V and 0 bases from J; junction bases left unmatched: 5. Per the germline V gene, CDR1 is SGHTA and CDR2 is FQGTGA. This CDR3 is built from 16 residues. The CDR3 DNA is TGTGCCAGCAGCGTCTATAGCGGGGGCTCCTACAATGAGCAGTTCTTC. Its protein product is CASSVYSGGSYNEQFF.

The chain has TRBV25-1 and TRBJ2-5; 9 bases line up with TRBD2. The CDR3 is 16 residues long. After removal of 0 bases from V and 2 bases from J, the junction contained 4 bases not matched to a gene. The germline gives CDR1 MGHDK, CDR2 SYGVNS. The CDR3 nucleotides read TGTGCCAGCAGTGAATATGGCGGGAGGGGACAAGAGACCCAGTACTTC. Translation gives CASSEYGGRGQETQYF.

V gene TRBV7-9 combines with J gene TRBJ2-1; 10 positions agree with TRBD2. The CDR3 totals 15 residues. Per germline, CDR1 SEHNR and CDR2 FQNEAQ (reference sequence). The V segment lost 5 bases and the J segment 7 bases; nucleotides outside the gene matches: 8. CDR3: CASSGGASGRNEQFF. The CDR3 nucleotides read TGTGCCAGCAGCGGCGGGGCTAGCGGGAGAAATGAGCAGTTCTTC.

Concerning this clone itself: A read error may produce the germline difference seen at one junction end. This specimen includes other DNA sequences encoding the same CDR3. The V gene is TRBV29-1, the J gene TRBJ2-4, with 8 nucleotides matching TRBD1. The CDR3 is 15 residues long. The V gene's germline CDR1 is SQVTM and CDR2 ANQGSEA. CDR3 bases: TGCAGTGTTGAAGACGGCAGGGGGCGCGAGATCGTACAGTACTTC. Encoded protein: CSVEDGRGREIVQYF.

This CDR3 reads CASSFPLNNEQFF. CDR3 DNA: TGTGCCAGCAGTTTCCCACTGAACAATGAGCAGTTCTTC. The chain joins TRBV28 to TRBJ2-1; D is unresolved. CDR3 length: 13 residues. V lost 3 bases, J lost 5 bases, and 8 bases lay in between. The germline V gene has CDR1 MDHEN and CDR2 SYDVKM.

The chain uses TRBV7-6 and TRBJ2-7; 8 nucleotides agree with TRBD1. The CDR3 has 15 amino acids. Germline V CDR1 and CDR2: SGHVS, FNYEAQ. Unmatched junction bases numbered 9, after V lost 2 bases and J lost 6 bases. DNA for the CDR3: TGTGCCAGCAGCTTAAAGGCAGGGGGCCTGGTCGAGCAGTACTTC. As protein: CASSLKAGGLVEQYF.

The gene calls are TRBV19 and TRBJ1-2; D possibly corresponds to TRBD1 (5 bases). Looked up from germline, CDR1 is LNHDA and CDR2 is SQIVND (reference sequence). The CDR3 has 13 amino acids. Trimming stripped 4 bases from V and 5 bases from J, with 11 bases between. CDR3 sequence: CASSTISGYGYTF. The CDR3 DNA reads as TGTGCCAGTAGTACAATCTCAGGGTATGGCTACACCTTC.

CDR3 in amino acids: CASSWGRTKDGNEQFF. The CDR3 DNA sequence: TGTGCCAGCTCTTGGGGACGGACTAAGGATGGCAATGAGCAGTTCTTC. The chain recombines TRBV6-6 with TRBJ2-1, with a weak D call TRBD2 (6 bases). V was pared by 8 bases and J by 6 bases, with 23 bases between. CDR1 is MNHNY and CDR2 is SVGAGI in the germline V gene (reference sequence). CDR3 length: 16 amino acids.

The chain employs TRBV19 and TRBJ1-1; 9 positions match TRBD1. V shed 5 bases and J 4 bases; nucleotides not matched to a gene: 2. This CDR3 region has 13 residues. Looked up from germline, CDR1 is LNHDA and CDR2 is SQIVND (reference sequence). CDR3 DNA sequence: TGTGCCAGTAGTTTGGGACAGGGCACTGAAGCTTTCTTT. Residues: CASSLGQGTEAFF.

The count of this clone is one. The chain couples TRBV15 to TRBJ2-5; 8 nucleotides match TRBD1. V dropped 4 bases and J dropped 4; count of bases not matched to a gene: 2. This CDR3 has 13 residues. Germline assignment: CDR1 LNHNV and CDR2 YYDKDF (reference sequence). The DNA for the CDR3 is TGTGCCACCAGCATAGACAGGGGAGAGACCCAGTACTTC. It codes for CATSIDRGETQYF.

The chain couples TRBV2 to TRBJ2-1, with 11 bases that match TRBD2. CDR3 size: 14 residues. CDR1 is SNHLY and CDR2 is FYNNEI in the germline V gene. V dropped 8 bases and J dropped 5; count of bases not matched to a gene: 5. In DNA form, the CDR3 reads TGTGCCAGCCCGCTAGCGGGAGGTAACAATGAGCAGTTCTTC. It is translated as CASPLAGGNNEQFF.

The V call is TRBV19, the J call TRBJ2-7, with 10 bases aligning to TRBD2. Germline V CDR1 and CDR2: LNHDA, SQIVND (reference sequence). With V trimmed by 5 bases and J by 0 bases, 1 base remained unmatched. The CDR3 loop spans 14 amino acids. The CDR3 loop reads CASSSSGSSYEQYF. The DNA of the CDR3 is TGTGCCAGTAGTTCTAGCGGGAGCTCCTACGAGCAGTACTTC.

With respect to this clone: A read error is likely, as this CDR3 ends without the conserved phenylalanine or tryptophan. The chain has TRBV30 and TRBJ2-7, with 8 bases fitting TRBD1. Per germline, CDR1 GTSNPN and CDR2 SVGIG (reference sequence). The CDR3 has 13 amino acids. The trim removed 3 bases at V and 5 bases at J, leaving 6 bases unmatched. CDR3 in amino acids: CAWSGQGGHEQYL. The CDR3, as DNA: TGTGCCTGGAGCGGACAGGGAGGCCACGAGCAGTACCTC.

With respect to this clone: At the DNA level, this CDR3 is encoded by other sequences in the same sample as well. This chain links TRBV4-1 with TRBJ2-7, with TRBD1 matching 7 bases. Trimming cost V 0 bases and J 7 bases; bases outside gene matches: 6. The germline CDR1 and CDR2 sequences are MGHRA and YSYEKL. This CDR3 contains 14 residues. This CDR3 is CASSQDKTGSEQYF. The CDR3 DNA reads TGCGCCAGCAGCCAAGATAAGACAGGGTCTGAGCAGTACTTC.

The CDR3 nucleotides read TGTGCCAGCAGTTTATCGGCCTGGCAGGGCGACACGCAGTATTTT. This codes for CASSLSAWQGDTQYF. The V call is TRBV27, the J call TRBJ2-3; D is perhaps TRBD1 (5 bases). Deletions cut 0 bases from V and 9 bases from J, with 16 bases between. The CDR3 covers 15 residues. The germline CDR1 and CDR2 sequences are MNHEY and SMNVEV (reference sequence).

The genes are TRBV2 and TRBJ2-2; 11 nucleotides agree with TRBD2. CDR1 is SNHLY and CDR2 is FYNNEI in the germline V gene. With 1 base clipped from V and 4 bases from J, the junction kept 8 bases outside the gene matches. The CDR3 has 18 amino acids. In DNA, the CDR3 is TGTGCCAGCAGTGAAGATGGGCATGGGACTAGCGGCACCGGGGAGCTGTTTTTT. Residues: CASSEDGHGTSGTGELFF.

The rearrangement links TRBV28 to TRBJ1-1; the match to TRBD1 covers 7 bases. The germline CDR1 and CDR2 sequences are MDHEN and SYDVKM. CDR3 length: 14 amino acids. V was pared by 6 bases and J by 3 bases, with 7 bases of the junction left unmatched. For the CDR3, the DNA is TGTGCCAGCAGCTATTCACAGGGGCACACTGAAGCTTTCTTT. Translated: CASSYSQGHTEAFF.

This clone has just a few counts. The chain recombines TRBV7-4 with TRBJ1-5; 8 bases align to TRBD1. CDR1 and CDR2 (germline): SGHVT, SQSDAQ. The CDR3 is made up of 16 amino acids. Unmatched junction bases numbered 11, after V lost 5 bases and J lost 5 bases. CDR3 residues: CASSDDHTGGDQPQHF. Here the CDR3 DNA reads TGTGCCAGCAGCGACGACCATACAGGGGGAGATCAGCCCCAGCATTTT.